Each of the 19 T cell receptor beta chains below was sequenced from the same sample in a study of CD8 T cell repertoires and HIV-1 epitope variants. Sequenced by immunoSEQ multiplex PCR; TCRdb stores in-frame clones only, minus some. The sample holds under 100,000 clones, over 70% seen once. Sequencing was performed on uncultured baseline CD8+ T cells from peripheral blood mononuclear cells (PBMCs). Every receptor here comes from a male donor with HIV.

The chain couples TRBV7-9 to TRBJ1-4; D unclear. Germline loops: CDR1 SEHNR, CDR2 FQNEAQ (reference sequence). The CDR3 is 14 amino acids. V lost 3 bases and J 6 bases, leaving 11 bases between the germline ends. The CDR3, as DNA: TGTGCCAGCAGCTTGAGTCCTTGGGATGAAAAACTGTTTTTT. Amino acids: CASSLSPWDEKLFF. Supplemented by reference TRBV7-9 and TRBJ1-4, the full variable domain reads DTGVSQNPRHKITKRGQNVTFRCDPISEHNRLYWYRQTLGQGPEFLTYFQNEAQLEKSRLLSDRFSAERPKGSFSTLEIQRTEQGDSAMYLCASSLSPWDEKLFFGSGTQLSVL.

CDR3 in DNA: TGTGCCAGCAGCTTAACTTCCGGGGCCAACGTCCTGACTTTC. Protein product: CASSLTSGANVLTF. The chain carries TRBV7-3 and TRBJ2-6, with no clear D. Germline CDR1 and CDR2: SGHTA and FQGTGA. This CDR3 contains 14 residues. Trimming shortened V by 0 bases and J by 4 bases, and 4 bases separated the two germline ends.

This chain links TRBV2 with TRBJ2-1, with TRBD2 matching over 14 bases. The germline V gene encodes CDR1 SNHLY and CDR2 FYNNEI. V lost 6 bases to trimming and J lost 7 bases; unmatched junction nucleotides: 5. The CDR3 length is 15 residues. The CDR3 reads CASRGTSGRGNEQFF. The CDR3 DNA sequence: TGTGCCAGCAGAGGGACTAGCGGGAGAGGAAATGAGCAGTTCTTC.

V and J are TRBV6-1 and TRBJ2-7; 12 positions match TRBD2. Germline V gives CDR1 MNHNS, CDR2 SASEGT. This CDR3 has 15 amino acids. Trimming at V came to 4 bases and at J to 6 bases, leaving 7 bases not matched to a gene. CDR3 sequence (DNA): TGTGCCAGCAGTGTGCTAGCGGGGGGGCTGGTCGAGCAGTACTTC. Translation gives CASSVLAGGLVEQYF.

The V call is TRBV5-1, the J call TRBJ1-1; D unclear. Germline V CDR1 and CDR2: SGHRS, YFSETQ. The CDR3 is made up of 15 amino acids. The V gene lost 3 bases and the J gene lost 0 bases, with 12 bases spanning the gap. In nucleotides, the CDR3 is TGCGCCAGCAGCTATAGCAGTACGATGAACACTGAAGCTTTCTTT. It encodes CASSYSSTMNTEAFF.

The chain recombines TRBV5-5 with TRBJ2-3, with D tentatively TRBD2 (5 bases). The germline V gene encodes CDR1 SGHKS and CDR2 YYEKEE (reference sequence). With 0 bases removed from V and 4 bases from J, the gap between germline ends came to 9 bases. The CDR3 contains 14 residues. The CDR3, as DNA: TGTGCCAGCAGCTTGGTAGCGTACTCAGATACGCAGTATTTT. Translating it yields CASSLVAYSDTQYF.

The chain has TRBV5-1 and TRBJ2-1; TRBD1 matches 8 bases. Per germline, CDR1 SGHRS and CDR2 YFSETQ. V trimming: 6 bases; J trimming: 8 bases; junction bases outside the gene matches: 13. The CDR3 runs 15 residues. The chain's CDR3 is CASTPTDRAKDEQFF. In DNA form, the CDR3 reads TGCGCCAGCACCCCCACGGACAGGGCGAAAGATGAGCAGTTCTTC. The whole variable domain, filled in from reference TRBV5-1 and TRBJ2-1, reads KAGVTQTPRYLIKTRGQQVTLSCSPISGHRSVSWYQQTPGQGLQFLFEYFSETQRNKGNFPGRFSGRQFSNSRSEMNVSTLELGDSALYLCASTPTDRAKDEQFFGPGTRLTVL.

The V and J genes are TRBV18 and TRBJ2-1; the match to TRBD2 covers 14 bases. CDR1 KGHSH and CDR2 LQKENI come from the germline V gene. Germline trimming cut 3 bases from V and 9 bases from J; bases unmatched to any gene: 1. The CDR3 consists of 14 residues. The CDR3 is CASSPTSGGAEQFF. The DNA of the CDR3 is TGTGCCAGCTCACCGACTAGCGGGGGGGCTGAGCAGTTCTTC.

The chain joins TRBV6-4 to TRBJ1-5, with no clear D. The V gene's germline CDR1 is MRHNA and CDR2 SNTAGT. This CDR3 is 13 amino acids long. V lost 7 bases to trimming and J lost 3 bases, with 10 bases between them. CDR3 region: CASIRRHNQPQHF. In DNA, the CDR3 is TGTGCCAGCATTCGACGTCACAATCAGCCCCAGCATTTT.

The J gene is TRBJ2-5, the V gene TRBV7-9; unclear D gene. V lost 6 bases and J 0 bases, leaving 8 bases between the germline ends. CDR3 length: 13 residues. Looked up from germline, CDR1 is SEHNR and CDR2 is FQNEAQ (reference sequence). In DNA form, the CDR3 reads TGTGCCAGCAGTCCTACGTACCAAGAGACCCAGTACTTC. Residues: CASSPTYQETQYF.

In this sample, this clone turned up once. The chain joins TRBV19 to TRBJ2-4, with D perhaps TRBD2 (6 bases). The V and J ends lost 7 bases and 1 base respectively, with 20 bases between them. Germline CDR1 is LNHDA and CDR2 is SQIVND (reference sequence). The CDR3 has 17 residues. CDR3 nucleotide sequence: TGTGCCAGTAAGATGCGAGGAGATCGGGGGGCCAAAAACATTCAGTACTTC. Residues: CASKMRGDRGAKNIQYF.

This chain joins TRBV6-5 and TRBJ2-7, with a weak D call TRBD2 (5 bases). The V gene's germline CDR1 is MNHEY and CDR2 SVGAGI. The germline V and J ends were trimmed by 4 bases and 1 base, with 17 bases remaining between them. The CDR3 has 16 residues. CDR3 region: CASSSLGDPGSYEQYF. The CDR3 DNA sequence: TGTGCCAGCAGTTCCCTGGGTGACCCGGGGTCCTACGAGCAGTACTTC.

In its sample, this clone was seen a few times. V gene TRBV2 combines with J gene TRBJ2-1; D is possibly TRBD2 (5 bases). The CDR3 contains 11 residues. Per the germline V gene, CDR1 is SNHLY and CDR2 is FYNNEI. Trimming stripped 5 bases from V and 9 bases from J, with 8 bases between. In nucleotides, the CDR3 is TGTGCCAGCAGTTTCGGACTTGAGCAGTTCTTC. Encoded protein: CASSFGLEQFF.

This clone was seen more than once but under ten times. CDR3 loop: CASRRGVGNEQFF. The DNA for the CDR3 is TGTGCCAGCAGGAGAGGGGTGGGCAATGAGCAGTTCTTC. The gene calls are TRBV27 and TRBJ2-1; D assignment may be TRBD1 or TRBD2 (5 bases each). CDR3 size: 13 residues. Germline values: CDR1 MNHEY, CDR2 SMNVEV (reference sequence). V shed 6 bases and J shed 6 bases, with 12 bases lying between them.

V gene TRBV19 combines with J gene TRBJ2-7; possible D gene TRBD2, 6 bases. CDR1 and CDR2 (germline): LNHDA, SQIVND (reference sequence). Between the trimmed V and J ends, which lost 7 bases and 3 bases, there was a span of 16 bases. The CDR3 is 14 residues long. The CDR3 region is CASNSGREHYEQYF. In DNA form, the CDR3 reads TGTGCCAGTAACTCGGGGCGGGAACACTACGAGCAGTACTTC.

The V call is TRBV7-8, the J call TRBJ2-7; 7 bases line up with TRBD1. Germline CDR1 is SGHVS and CDR2 is FQNEAQ. V shed 3 bases and J 5 bases; nucleotides not matched to a gene: 7. This CDR3 has 14 residues. Here the CDR3 DNA reads TGTGCCAGCAGCTTCCGAGGGACAGCGAACGAGCAGTACTTC. Its protein product is CASSFRGTANEQYF.

The chain carries TRBV18 and TRBJ2-7; 8 bases align to TRBD1. V trimming: 3 bases; J trimming: 5 bases; junction bases outside the gene matches: 6. The germline V gene encodes CDR1 KGHSH and CDR2 LQKENI. The length of the CDR3 is 14 residues. The CDR3 region is CASSPRQGRNEQYF. CDR3 DNA sequence: TGTGCCAGCTCACCTCGACAGGGGAGGAACGAGCAGTACTTC.

The gene calls are TRBV5-1 and TRBJ2-3; tentative D call: TRBD2 (6 bases). The CDR3 has 13 amino acids. CDR1 SGHRS and CDR2 YFSETQ come from the germline V gene. V lost 0 bases and J 8 bases, leaving 10 bases between the germline ends. The CDR3 coding sequence is TGCGCCAGCAGCTTGGATATAGCGGTTACGCAGTATTTT. This sequence encodes CASSLDIAVTQYF.

The rearrangement uses TRBV5-4 and TRBJ1-1, with TRBD1 as a possible D gene (6 bases). V lost 5 bases, J lost 5 bases, and 19 bases lay in between. Looked up from germline, CDR1 is SGHNT and CDR2 is YYREEE (reference sequence). The CDR3 totals 15 residues. This CDR3 is CASRSKGGGETEAFF. For the CDR3, the DNA is TGTGCCAGCAGAAGTAAGGGGGGAGGAGAGACTGAAGCTTTCTTT.